This T cell receptor beta chain was sequenced in a study of blood T cells in healthy people across ages (dated by TCRdb to about 2015). For context, the study as a whole: In model experiments, template switching captured about one uniquely barcoded TCR beta cDNA molecule for every two T cells. To track age-related changes in TCR beta repertoire diversity, the study relied on deep sequencing normalized with unique cDNA molecular identifiers. Four age groups were formed from the donors: young (average 16 years), middle-aged (around 40), aged (around 68) and long-lived (more than 75). To avoid experimental bias, donors of different ages were spread randomly across the sequencing lanes. Two additional independent replicas of 1 million unique cDNA reads from the same blood draw were analyzed for two donors (one aged 18 to 30 and one aged 80 or older). The research as a whole found: Estimates of total diversity based on one million sequenced T cells were regarded as lower bounds and as underestimates. The long-lived group showed more naive CD4+ T cells, fewer expanded clones and increased TCR diversity than the aged group, suggesting age selection. The CMV infection status of donors was not known, potentially confounding age-related changes in expanded clonotypes. The percentage of naive T cells measured by flow cytometry correlated strongly with observed TCR beta diversity. Observed TCR beta diversity per million T cells fell roughly linearly with age, and a significant reduction was already apparent by age around 39. Because profiling used bulk unsorted PBMCs, naive and antigen-experienced compartments could not be compared conclusively.

Systemically healthy Caucasian individuals from Russia, 35 to 40 in total and aged roughly 6 to 100 years, were included as donors. Approximately 10 milliliters of peripheral blood were collected from each donor into EDTA-treated Vacutainer tubes. Ficoll-Paque density-gradient centrifugation was used to isolate PBMCs, with at least 7 million per sample. Trizol reagent was used to extract total RNA from PBMCs, with at least 5.5 micrograms per sample. For every donor, an aliquot of PBMCs went through flow cytometry to measure the percentages of naive CD45RAhigh/CD27high T cells. The germline V gene gives CDR1 as SGHTA and CDR2 as FQGNSA. Taken from cysteine to phenylalanine, the CDR3 has 12 residues. Only CDR3 DNA remains: 36 bases, in frame from the first base. V and J lose 3 bases and 3 bases, and a span of 6 bases separates them. The library was built by means of 5' RACE. Data came from an Illumina HiSeq 2500. The second PCR ran for about 6 to 11 cycles and used a J-beta primer mix along with a sample-barcoded 5' primer. A template-switch 5' adaptor carrying 12 random nucleotides introduced a unique molecular identifier onto each TCR beta cDNA molecule. Each sample yielded at least 3 million CDR3-containing paired-end reads. The Mint cDNA synthesis kit, primed by a TRBC-specific oligonucleotide, was used to synthesize first-strand cDNA from all RNA. Following uracil-DNA glycosylase treatment, all cDNA underwent a first 18-cycle PCR with the universal primers M1SS and BC2_uni_R. For the original study's pipeline: For normalization, 1 million high-quality reads, each with a distinct molecular identifier, were randomly selected from each sample. Instead of being binned into consensus sequences, reads with shared molecular identifiers were discarded. MiTCR, run with a Q25 quality threshold and the strictest error-elimination algorithm, handled CDR3 identification, clonotype clustering and error correction. A nonparametric unseen species model with Euler transformation was used to estimate a lower bound on total TCR beta diversity. In TCRdb, the public reads were trimmed at Q25 with fastp and aligned with MiXCR, with productive beta chains retained. Rows merge per CDR3 protein into single entries with the most common DNA and genes. The V and J calls were not made by the authors but by TCRdb's processing. Within this sample are 650,000 to 1,000,000 distinct CDR3 sequences, with around 36% of them counted one time only. Over 10% of the sample goes to the ten largest clones.

Worth noting for this clonotype: Its specific antigen is unknown. Per-base quality was not reported, and no clone a single base away is much larger than it.

Source material: blood. The V gene is TRBV7-2 and the J gene is TRBJ2-7, with no confident D gene call. This clonotype was obtained from a man between 18 and 35 years old in good health. The nucleotide sequence is given as TGTGCCAGCAGCTTCTCACACTACGAGCAGTACTTC. This sequence encodes CASSFSHYEQYF.